Detailed here is one TCR beta chain. Its antigen is still unknown. The record originates from a study of T cell repertoires in cytomegalovirus infection. The germline V gene has CDR1 MGHRA and CDR2 YSYEKL. Trimming stripped 3 bases from V and 4 bases from J, with 10 bases between. The CDR3 is made up of 13 amino acids. TCRdb reprocessed the reads via MiXCR and lists one record per CDR3 protein. The sample has more than 300,000 distinct CDR3 sequences; about 35% are singletons. The sequence was obtained from a human donor in good health (CMV status not recorded). Some clones in this sample may be carry-over from other donors' samples. The gene calls are TRBV4-1 and TRBJ2-7; TRBD2 might be the D (5 bases). Here the sequenced sample was cultured PBMCs, taken from culture after CMV antigen stimulation. The CDR3 region is CASSQISGYEQYF. The DNA for the CDR3 is TGCGCCAGCAGCCAGATTTCGGGGTACGAGCAGTACTTC.